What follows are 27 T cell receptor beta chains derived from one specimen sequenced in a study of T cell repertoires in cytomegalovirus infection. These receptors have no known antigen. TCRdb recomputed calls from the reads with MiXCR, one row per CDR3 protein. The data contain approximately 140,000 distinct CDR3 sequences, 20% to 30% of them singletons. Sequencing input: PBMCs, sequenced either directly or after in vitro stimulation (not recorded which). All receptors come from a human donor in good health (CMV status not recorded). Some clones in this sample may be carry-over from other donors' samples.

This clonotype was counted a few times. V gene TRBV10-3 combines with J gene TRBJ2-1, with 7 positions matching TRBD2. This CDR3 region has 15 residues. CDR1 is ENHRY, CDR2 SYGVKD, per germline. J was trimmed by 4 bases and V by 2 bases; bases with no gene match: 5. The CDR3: CAISEVAGAYNEQFF. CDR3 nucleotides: TGTGCCATCAGTGAGGTGGCGGGAGCTTACAATGAGCAGTTCTTC.

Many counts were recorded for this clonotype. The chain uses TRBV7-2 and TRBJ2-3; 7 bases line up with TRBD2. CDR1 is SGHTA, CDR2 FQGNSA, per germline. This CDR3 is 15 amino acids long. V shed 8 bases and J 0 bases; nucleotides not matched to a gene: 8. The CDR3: CASLSGGASTDTQYF. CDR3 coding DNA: TGTGCCAGCTTGTCGGGAGGAGCGAGCACAGATACGCAGTATTTT.

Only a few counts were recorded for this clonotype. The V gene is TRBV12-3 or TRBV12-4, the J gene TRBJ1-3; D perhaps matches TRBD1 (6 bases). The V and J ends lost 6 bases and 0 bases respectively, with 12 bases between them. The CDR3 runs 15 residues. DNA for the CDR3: TGTGCCAGCAGGTCTAAAGGGGGCTCTGGAAACACCATATATTTT. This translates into CASRSKGGSGNTIYF.

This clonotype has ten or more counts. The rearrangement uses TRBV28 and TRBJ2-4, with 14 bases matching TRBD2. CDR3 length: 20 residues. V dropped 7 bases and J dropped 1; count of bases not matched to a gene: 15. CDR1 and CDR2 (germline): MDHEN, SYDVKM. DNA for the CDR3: TGTGCCAGCACCTCTACCCCGACTAGCGGGAGGGATGCGGCCAAAAACATTCAGTACTTC. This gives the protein CASTSTPTSGRDAAKNIQYF.

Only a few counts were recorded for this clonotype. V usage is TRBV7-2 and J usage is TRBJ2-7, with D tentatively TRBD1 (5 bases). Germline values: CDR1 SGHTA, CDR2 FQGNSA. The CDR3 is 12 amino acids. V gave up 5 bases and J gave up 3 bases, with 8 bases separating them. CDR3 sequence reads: CASSDQGYEQYF. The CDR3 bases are TGTGCCAGCAGCGATCAGGGCTACGAGCAGTACTTC.

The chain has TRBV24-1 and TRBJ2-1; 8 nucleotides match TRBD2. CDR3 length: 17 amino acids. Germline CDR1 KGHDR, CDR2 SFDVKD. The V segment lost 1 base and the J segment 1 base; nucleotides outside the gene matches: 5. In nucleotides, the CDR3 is TGTGCCACCAGTGATTTCCCCTCTAGCGGGTCCTACAATGAGCAGTTCTTC. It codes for CATSDFPSSGSYNEQFF.

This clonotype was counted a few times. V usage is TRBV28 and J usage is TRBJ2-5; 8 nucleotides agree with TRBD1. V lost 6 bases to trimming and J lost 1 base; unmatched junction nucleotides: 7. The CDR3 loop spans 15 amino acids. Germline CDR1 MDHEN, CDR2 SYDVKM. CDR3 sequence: CASREQGGPQETQYF. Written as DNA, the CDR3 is TGTGCCAGCAGGGAACAGGGGGGCCCCCAAGAGACCCAGTACTTC.

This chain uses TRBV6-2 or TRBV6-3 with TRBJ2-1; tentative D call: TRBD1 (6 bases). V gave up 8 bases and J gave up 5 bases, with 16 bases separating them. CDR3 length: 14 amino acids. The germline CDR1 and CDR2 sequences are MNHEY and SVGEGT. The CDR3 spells CASQGPKRDNEQFF. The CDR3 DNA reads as TGTGCCAGCCAGGGGCCTAAGAGAGACAATGAGCAGTTCTTC.

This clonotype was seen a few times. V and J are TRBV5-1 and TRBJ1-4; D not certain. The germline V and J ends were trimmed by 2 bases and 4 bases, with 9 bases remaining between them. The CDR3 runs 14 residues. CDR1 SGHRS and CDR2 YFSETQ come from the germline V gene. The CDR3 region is CASSLGPDNEKLFF. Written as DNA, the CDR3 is TGCGCCAGCAGCTTAGGACCGGATAATGAAAAACTGTTTTTT.

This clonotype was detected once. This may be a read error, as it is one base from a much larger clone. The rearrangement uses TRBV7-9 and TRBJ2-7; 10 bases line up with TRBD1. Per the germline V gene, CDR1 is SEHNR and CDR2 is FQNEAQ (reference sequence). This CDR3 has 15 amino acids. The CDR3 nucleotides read TGTGCCAGCAGCCTCGGGACAGGGGTCGTCTACGGGCAGTACGTC. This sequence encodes CASSLGTGVVYGQYV.

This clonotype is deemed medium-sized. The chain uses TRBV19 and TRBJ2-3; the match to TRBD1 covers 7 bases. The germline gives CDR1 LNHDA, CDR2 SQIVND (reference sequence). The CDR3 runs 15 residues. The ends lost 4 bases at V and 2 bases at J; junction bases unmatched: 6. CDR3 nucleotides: TGTGCCAGTAGTACTCGACAGGGTTCCACAGATACGCAGTATTTT. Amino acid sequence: CASSTRQGSTDTQYF. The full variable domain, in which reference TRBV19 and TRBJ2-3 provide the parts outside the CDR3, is DGGITQSPKYLFRKEGQNVTLSCEQNLNHDAMYWYRQDPGQGLRLIYYSQIVNDFQKGDIAEGYSVSREKKESFPLTVTSAQKNPTAFYLCASSTRQGSTDTQYFGPGTRLTVL.

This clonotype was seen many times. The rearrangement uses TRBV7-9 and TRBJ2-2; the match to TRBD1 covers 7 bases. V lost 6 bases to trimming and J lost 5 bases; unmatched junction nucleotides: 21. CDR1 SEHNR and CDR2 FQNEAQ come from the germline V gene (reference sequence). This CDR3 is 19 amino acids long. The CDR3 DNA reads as TGTGCCAGCAGGACACCGGCACAGGGGTTAAAGTCGCGGACCGGGGAGCTGTTTTTT. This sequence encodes CASRTPAQGLKSRTGELFF.

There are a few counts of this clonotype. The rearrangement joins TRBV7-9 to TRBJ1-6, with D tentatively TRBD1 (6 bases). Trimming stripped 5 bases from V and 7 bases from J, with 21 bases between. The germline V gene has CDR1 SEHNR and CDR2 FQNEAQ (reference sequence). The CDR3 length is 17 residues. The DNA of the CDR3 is TGTGCCAGCAGCCCCTGGGGTACGGGGGCGCGCAATTCACCCCTCCACTTT. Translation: CASSPWGTGARNSPLHF.

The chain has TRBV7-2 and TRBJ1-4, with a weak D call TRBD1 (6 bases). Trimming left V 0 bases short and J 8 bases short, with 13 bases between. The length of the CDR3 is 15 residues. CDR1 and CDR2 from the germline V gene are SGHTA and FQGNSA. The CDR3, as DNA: TGTGCCAGCAGCTTAGCCGGGGGGCTTCGAGAAAAACTGTTTTTT. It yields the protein CASSLAGGLREKLFF.

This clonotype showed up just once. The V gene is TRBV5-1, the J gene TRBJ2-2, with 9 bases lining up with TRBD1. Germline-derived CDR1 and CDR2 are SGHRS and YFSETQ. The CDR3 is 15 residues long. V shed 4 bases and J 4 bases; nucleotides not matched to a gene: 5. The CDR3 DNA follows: TGCGCCAGCAGCGACACAGGGGGCGGCACCGGGGAGCTGTTTTTT. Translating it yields CASSDTGGGTGELFF.

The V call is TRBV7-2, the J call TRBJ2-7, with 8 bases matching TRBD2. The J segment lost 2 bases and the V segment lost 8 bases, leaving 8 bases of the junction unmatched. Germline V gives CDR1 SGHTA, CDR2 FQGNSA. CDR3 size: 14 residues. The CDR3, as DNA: TGTGCCAGCCGACCGGGGGGGGCCACCTACGAGCAGTACTTC. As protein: CASRPGGATYEQYF.

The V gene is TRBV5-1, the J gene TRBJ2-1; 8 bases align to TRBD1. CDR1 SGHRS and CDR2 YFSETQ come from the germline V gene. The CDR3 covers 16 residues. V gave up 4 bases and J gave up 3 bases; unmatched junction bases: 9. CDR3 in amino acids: CASSASGTGYYNEQFF. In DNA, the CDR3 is TGCGCCAGCAGCGCGTCCGGGACAGGTTACTACAATGAGCAGTTCTTC.

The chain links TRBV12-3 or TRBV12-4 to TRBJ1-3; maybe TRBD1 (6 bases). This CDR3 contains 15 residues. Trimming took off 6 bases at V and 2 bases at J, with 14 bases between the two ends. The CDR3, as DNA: TGTGCCAGCAGCCAGTCCGACAGGCCTGGAAACACCATATATTTT. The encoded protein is CASSQSDRPGNTIYF.

Here the CDR3 DNA reads TGTGCCAGCAGTACCGGGACCTACGAGCAGTACTTC. It translates to CASSTGTYEQYF. This chain links TRBV27 with TRBJ2-7, with D tentatively TRBD2 (5 bases). Germline V gene data show CDR1 as MNHEY and CDR2 as SMNVEV (reference sequence). V was trimmed by 5 bases and J by 2 bases, leaving 7 bases between them. CDR3 length equals 12 residues.

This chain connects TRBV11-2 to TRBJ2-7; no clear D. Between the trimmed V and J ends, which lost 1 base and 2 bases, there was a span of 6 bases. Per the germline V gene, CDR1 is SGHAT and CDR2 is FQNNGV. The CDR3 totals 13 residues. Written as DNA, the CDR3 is TGTGCCAGCAGCTTAGGGGCTCCCTACGAGCAGTACGTC. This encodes CASSLGAPYEQYV.

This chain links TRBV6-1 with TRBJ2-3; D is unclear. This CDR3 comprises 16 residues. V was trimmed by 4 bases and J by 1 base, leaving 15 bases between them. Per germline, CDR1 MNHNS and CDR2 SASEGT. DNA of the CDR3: TGTGCCAGCAGTGCCGCGGCCCCCTCCCGCACAGATACGCAGTATTTT. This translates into CASSAAAPSRTDTQYF.

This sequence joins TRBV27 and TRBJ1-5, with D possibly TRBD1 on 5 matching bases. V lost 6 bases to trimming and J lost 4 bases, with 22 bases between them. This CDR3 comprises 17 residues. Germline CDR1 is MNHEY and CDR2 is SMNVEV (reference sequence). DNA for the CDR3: TGTGCCAGCAGGAGCTTGGACATTGCTCCGGAAAATCAGCCCCAGCATTTT. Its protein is CASRSLDIAPENQPQHF.

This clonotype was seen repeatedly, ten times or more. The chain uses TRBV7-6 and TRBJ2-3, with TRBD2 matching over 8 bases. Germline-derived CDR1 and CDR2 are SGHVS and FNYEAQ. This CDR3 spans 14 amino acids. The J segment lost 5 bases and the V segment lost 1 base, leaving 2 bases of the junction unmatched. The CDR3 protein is CASSLGGRIDTQYF. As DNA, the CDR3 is TGTGCCAGCAGCTTAGGCGGGAGGATAGATACGCAGTATTTT. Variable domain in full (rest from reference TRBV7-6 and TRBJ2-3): GAGVSQSPRYKVTKRGQDVALRCDPISGHVSLYWYRQALGQGPEFLTYFNYEAQQDKSGLPNDRFSAERPEGSISTLTIQRTEQRDSAMYRCASSLGGRIDTQYFGPGTRLTVL.

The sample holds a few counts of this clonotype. The CDR3 region is CASSYGPGGVTDTQYF. The CDR3 region has the DNA TGTGCCAGCAGTTACGGTCCGGGAGGGGTCACAGATACGCAGTATTTT. This sequence joins TRBV6-5 and TRBJ2-3, with TRBD2 matching over 8 bases. The CDR3 spans 16 residues. J gave up 2 bases and V 2 bases, and 6 bases lay outside the gene matches. Germline CDR1 MNHEY, CDR2 SVGAGI.

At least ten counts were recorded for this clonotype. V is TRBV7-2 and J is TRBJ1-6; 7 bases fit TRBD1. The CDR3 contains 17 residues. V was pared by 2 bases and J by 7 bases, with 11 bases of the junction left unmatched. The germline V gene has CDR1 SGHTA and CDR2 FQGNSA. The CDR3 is CASSLQATGVGNSPLHF. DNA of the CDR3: TGTGCCAGCAGCTTACAGGCAACAGGGGTGGGCAATTCACCCCTCCACTTT.

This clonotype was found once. CDR3 protein: CASSPSGRALYEQYV. CDR3 in DNA: TGTGCCAGCAGCCCCAGCGGGAGGGCTTTGTACGAGCAGTACGTC. V gene TRBV7-9 combines with J gene TRBJ2-7; 10 nucleotides agree with TRBD2. V shed 5 bases and J 4 bases; nucleotides not matched to a gene: 8. CDR3 length equals 15 residues. The V gene's germline CDR1 is SEHNR and CDR2 FQNEAQ (reference sequence).

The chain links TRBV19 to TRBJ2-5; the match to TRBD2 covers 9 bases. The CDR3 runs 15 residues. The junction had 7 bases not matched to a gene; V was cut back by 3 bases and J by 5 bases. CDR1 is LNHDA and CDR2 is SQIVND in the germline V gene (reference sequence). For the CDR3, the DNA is TGTGCCAGTAGTATTGCGGGGGGGAGGTCGGAGACCCAGTACTTC. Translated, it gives CASSIAGGRSETQYF.